Sequencing of this T cell receptor (beta chain) was carried out in a study of T cell changes during pregnancy in multiple sclerosis. TCRdb's table, derived via immunoSEQ multiplex PCR, lists solely in-frame clones and lacks some. The sample carries nearly 50,000 clones, about 94% recorded once. This CDR3 has 15 amino acids. Per germline, CDR1 SGDLS and CDR2 YYNGEE. Trimming took 0 bases from V and 8 from J, leaving 14 bases between them. The clonotype was recovered from a female donor with multiple sclerosis, enrolled in a pregnancy study. Sample: CD4+ T cells from peripheral blood mononuclear cells, taken in the first trimester of pregnancy. J is TRBJ1-4 and V is TRBV9; weak D call: TRBD1 (6 bases). The DNA for the CDR3 is TGTGCCAGCAGCGTAGGAGGGGACATCTCCGAAAAACTGTTTTTT. Its protein product is CASSVGGDISEKLFF.